The 3 T cell receptor beta chains listed next were all sequenced from one sample in a study of blood T cell repertoires in COVID-19. TCRdb keeps only in-frame clones here, not all; method: immunoSEQ multiplex PCR. The data show some 69,000 clones, over 80% seen once. Sequences were obtained from peripheral blood. These receptors all stem from a man of 80 years or more with active or convalescent COVID-19.

The chain employs TRBV2 and TRBJ1-2; 8 bases agree with TRBD1. Trimming took 6 bases from V and 4 from J; bases not matched to a gene: 4. Looked up from germline, CDR1 is SNHLY and CDR2 is FYNNEI. The CDR3 has 13 residues. The CDR3 DNA is TGTGCCAGCAGAATAGGACAGGGCTATGGCTACACCTTC. It is translated as CASRIGQGYGYTF. The complete variable domain, with remaining parts taken from reference TRBV2 and TRBJ1-2, reads EPEVTQTPSHQVTQMGQEVILRCVPISNHLYFYWYRQILGQKVEFLVSFYNNEISEKSEIFDDQFSVERPDGSNFTLKIRSTKLEDSAMYFCASRIGQGYGYTFGSGTRLTVV.

As DNA, the CDR3 is TGTGCCAGCAGCTTAGCAGCCAACCCGCAGTATTTT. This codes for CASSLAANPQYF. The chain combines TRBV7-2 with TRBJ2-3; the D is unclear. Germline lookup yields CDR1 SGHTA and CDR2 FQGNSA. Trimming pared 0 bases from V and 10 bases from J, leaving 8 bases between. The CDR3 sequence is 12 residues long. Filled out from reference TRBV7-2 and TRBJ2-3, the complete variable domain reads GAGVSQSPSNKVTEKGKDVELRCDPISGHTALYWYRQSLGQGLEFLIYFQGNSAPDKSGLPSDRFSAERTGGSVSTLTIQRTQQEDSAVYLCASSLAANPQYFGPGTRLTVL.

Concerning this clone: Other DNA sequences of this sample code for an identical CDR3. V usage is TRBV19 and J usage is TRBJ1-6, with 8 bases that match TRBD1. The germline CDR1 and CDR2 sequences are LNHDA and SQIVND (reference sequence). The CDR3 runs to 14 residues. Germline trimming cut 6 bases from V and 8 bases from J; bases unmatched to any gene: 6. The CDR3 is CASSNRGRDSPLHF. The CDR3 nucleotides read TGTGCCAGTAGCAACAGGGGGAGGGATTCACCCCTCCACTTT. Together with reference TRBV19 and TRBJ1-6, the CDR3 gives the full variable domain: DGGITQSPKYLFRKEGQNVTLSCEQNLNHDAMYWYRQDPGQGLRLIYYSQIVNDFQKGDIAEGYSVSREKKESFPLTVTSAQKNPTAFYLCASSNRGRDSPLHFGNGTRLTVT.